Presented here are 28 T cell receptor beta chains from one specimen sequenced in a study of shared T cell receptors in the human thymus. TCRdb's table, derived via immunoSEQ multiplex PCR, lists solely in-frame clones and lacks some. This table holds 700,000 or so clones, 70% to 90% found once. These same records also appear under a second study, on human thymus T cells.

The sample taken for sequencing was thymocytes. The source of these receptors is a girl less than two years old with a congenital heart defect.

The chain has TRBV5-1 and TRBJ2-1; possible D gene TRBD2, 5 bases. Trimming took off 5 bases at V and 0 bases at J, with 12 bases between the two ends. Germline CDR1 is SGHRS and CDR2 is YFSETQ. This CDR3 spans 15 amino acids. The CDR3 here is CASRRELYSYNEQFF. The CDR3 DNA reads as TGCGCCAGCAGGAGGGAACTCTACTCCTACAATGAGCAGTTCTTC.

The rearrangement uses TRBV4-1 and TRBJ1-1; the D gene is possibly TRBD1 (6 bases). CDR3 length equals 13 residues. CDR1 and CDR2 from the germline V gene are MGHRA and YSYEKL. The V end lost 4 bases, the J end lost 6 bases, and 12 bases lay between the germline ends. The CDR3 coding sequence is TGCGCCAGCAGCCCCTCGAGGACAGCTGAAGCTTTCTTT. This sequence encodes CASSPSRTAEAFF.

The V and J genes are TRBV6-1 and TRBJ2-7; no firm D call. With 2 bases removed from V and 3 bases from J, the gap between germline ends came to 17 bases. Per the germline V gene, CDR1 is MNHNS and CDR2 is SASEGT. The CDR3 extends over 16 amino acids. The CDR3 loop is CASSESYRPHFYEQYF. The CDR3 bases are TGTGCCAGCAGTGAATCTTACAGACCTCACTTCTACGAGCAGTACTTC.

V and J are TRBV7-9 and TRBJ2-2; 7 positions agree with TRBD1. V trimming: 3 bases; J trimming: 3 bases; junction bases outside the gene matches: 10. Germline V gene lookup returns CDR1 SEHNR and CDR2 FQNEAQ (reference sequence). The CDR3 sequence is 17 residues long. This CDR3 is CASSFPRDSRYTGELFF. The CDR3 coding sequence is TGTGCCAGCAGCTTCCCTCGGGACAGTAGGTACACCGGGGAGCTGTTTTTT.

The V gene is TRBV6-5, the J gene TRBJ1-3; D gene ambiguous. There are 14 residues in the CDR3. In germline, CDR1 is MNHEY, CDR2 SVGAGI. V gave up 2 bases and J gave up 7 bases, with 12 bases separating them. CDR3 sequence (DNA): TGTGCCAGCAGTTACGGTGGCGGGGTGAACACCATATATTTT. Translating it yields CASSYGGGVNTIYF.

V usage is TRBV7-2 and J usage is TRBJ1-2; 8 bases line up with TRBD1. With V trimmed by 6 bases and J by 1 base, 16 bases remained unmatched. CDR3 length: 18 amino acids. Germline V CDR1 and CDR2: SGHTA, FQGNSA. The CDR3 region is CASSPILRGRMVNYGYTF. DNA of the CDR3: TGTGCCAGCAGTCCCATCCTCAGGGGGCGAATGGTTAACTATGGCTACACCTTC. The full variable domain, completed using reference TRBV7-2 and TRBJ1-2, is GAGVSQSPSNKVTEKGKDVELRCDPISGHTALYWYRQSLGQGLEFLIYFQGNSAPDKSGLPSDRFSAERTGGSVSTLTIQRTQQEDSAVYLCASSPILRGRMVNYGYTFGSGTRLTVV.

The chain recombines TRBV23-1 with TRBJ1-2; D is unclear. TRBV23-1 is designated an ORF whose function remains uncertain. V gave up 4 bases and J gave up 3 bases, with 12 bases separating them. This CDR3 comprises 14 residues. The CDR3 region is CASSLRTKYYGYTF. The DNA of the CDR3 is TGCGCCAGCAGTCTACGCACAAAATACTATGGCTACACCTTC.

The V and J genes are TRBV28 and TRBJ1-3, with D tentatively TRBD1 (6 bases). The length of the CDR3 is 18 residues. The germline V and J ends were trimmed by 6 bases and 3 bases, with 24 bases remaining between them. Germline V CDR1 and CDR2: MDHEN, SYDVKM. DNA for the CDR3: TGTGCCAGCAGCACTAAGCCGGCGCCGGGCAGGGGTGGAAACACCATATATTTT. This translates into CASSTKPAPGRGGNTIYF.

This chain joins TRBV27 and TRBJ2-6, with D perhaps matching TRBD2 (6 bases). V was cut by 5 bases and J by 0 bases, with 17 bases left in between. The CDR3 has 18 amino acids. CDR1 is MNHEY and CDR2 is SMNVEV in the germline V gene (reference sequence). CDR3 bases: TGTGCCAGCAGTGCTACATGGGACTCCACCTCTGGGGCCAACGTCCTGACTTTC. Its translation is CASSATWDSTSGANVLTF.

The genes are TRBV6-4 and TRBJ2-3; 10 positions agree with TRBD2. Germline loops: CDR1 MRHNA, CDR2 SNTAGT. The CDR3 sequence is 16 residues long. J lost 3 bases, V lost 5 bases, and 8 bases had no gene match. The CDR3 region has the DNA TGTGCCAGCAGTAAGGGTAGCGGGGGGCCTACAGATACGCAGTATTTT. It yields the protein CASSKGSGGPTDTQYF.

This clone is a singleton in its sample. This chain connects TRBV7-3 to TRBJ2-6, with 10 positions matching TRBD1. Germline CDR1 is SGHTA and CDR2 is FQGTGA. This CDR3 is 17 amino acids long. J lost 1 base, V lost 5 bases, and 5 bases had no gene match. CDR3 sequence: CASSRGTGESGANVLTF. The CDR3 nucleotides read TGTGCCAGCAGCCGAGGGACAGGGGAGTCTGGGGCCAACGTCCTGACTTTC.

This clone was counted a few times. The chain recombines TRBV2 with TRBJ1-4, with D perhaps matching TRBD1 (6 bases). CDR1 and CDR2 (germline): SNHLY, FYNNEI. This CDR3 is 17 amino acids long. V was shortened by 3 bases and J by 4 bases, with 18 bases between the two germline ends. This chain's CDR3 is CASSDRPQGPLNEKLFF. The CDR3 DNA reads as TGTGCCAGCAGTGACCGTCCCCAGGGGCCCCTTAATGAAAAACTGTTTTTT. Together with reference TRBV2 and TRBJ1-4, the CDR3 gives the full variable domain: EPEVTQTPSHQVTQMGQEVILRCVPISNHLYFYWYRQILGQKVEFLVSFYNNEISEKSEIFDDQFSVERPDGSNFTLKIRSTKLEDSAMYFCASSDRPQGPLNEKLFFGSGTQLSVL.

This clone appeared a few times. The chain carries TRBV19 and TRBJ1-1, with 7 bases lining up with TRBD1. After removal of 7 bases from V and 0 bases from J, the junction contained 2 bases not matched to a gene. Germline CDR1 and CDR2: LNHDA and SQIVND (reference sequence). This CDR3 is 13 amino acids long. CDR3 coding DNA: TGTGCCAGTACAGACAGGGTGAACACTGAAGCTTTCTTT. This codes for CASTDRVNTEAFF.

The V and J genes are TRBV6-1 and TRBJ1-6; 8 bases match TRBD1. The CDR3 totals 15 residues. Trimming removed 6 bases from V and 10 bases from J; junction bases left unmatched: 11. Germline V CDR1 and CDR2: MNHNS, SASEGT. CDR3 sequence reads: CASRSTGTGTSPLHF. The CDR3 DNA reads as TGTGCCAGCAGATCCACCGGGACAGGAACGTCACCCCTCCACTTT.

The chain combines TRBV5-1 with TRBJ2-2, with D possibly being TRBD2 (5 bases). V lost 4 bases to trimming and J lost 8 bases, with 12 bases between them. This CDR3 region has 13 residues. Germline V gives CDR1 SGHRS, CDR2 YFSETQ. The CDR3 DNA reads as TGCGCCAGCAGCCTGGAAGGGAGTGGGGAGCTGTTTTTT. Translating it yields CASSLEGSGELFF. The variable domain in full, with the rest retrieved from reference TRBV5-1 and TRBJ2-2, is KAGVTQTPRYLIKTRGQQVTLSCSPISGHRSVSWYQQTPGQGLQFLFEYFSETQRNKGNFPGRFSGRQFSNSRSEMNVSTLELGDSALYLCASSLEGSGELFFGEGSRLTVL.

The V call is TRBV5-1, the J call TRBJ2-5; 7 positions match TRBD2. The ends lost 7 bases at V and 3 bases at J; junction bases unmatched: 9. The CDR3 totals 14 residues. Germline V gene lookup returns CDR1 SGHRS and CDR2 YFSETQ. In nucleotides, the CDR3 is TGCGCCAGCCGTCCCGGGACTACCAAAGAGACCCAGTACTTC. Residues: CASRPGTTKETQYF.

The CDR3 is CASSEGTRGVYGYTF. The CDR3 DNA reads as TGTGCCAGCAGTGAGGGGACTCGCGGAGTCTATGGCTACACCTTC. The chain couples TRBV6-1 to TRBJ1-2; possible D gene TRBD1, 5 bases. The CDR3 totals 15 residues. V shed 3 bases and J shed 4 bases, with 15 bases lying between them. Germline CDR1 MNHNS, CDR2 SASEGT.

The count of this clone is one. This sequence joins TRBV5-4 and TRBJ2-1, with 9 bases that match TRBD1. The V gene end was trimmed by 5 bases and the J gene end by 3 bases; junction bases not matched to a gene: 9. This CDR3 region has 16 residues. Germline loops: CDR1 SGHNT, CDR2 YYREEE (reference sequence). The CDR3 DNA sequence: TGTGCCAGCAGACAAGTCACAGGGGGCCTCTACAATGAGCAGTTCTTC. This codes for CASRQVTGGLYNEQFF. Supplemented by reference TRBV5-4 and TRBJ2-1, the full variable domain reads ETGVTQSPTHLIKTRGQQVTLRCSSQSGHNTVSWYQQALGQGPQFIFQYYREEENGRGNFPPRFSGLQFPNYSSELNVNALELDDSALYLCASRQVTGGLYNEQFFGPGTRLTVL.

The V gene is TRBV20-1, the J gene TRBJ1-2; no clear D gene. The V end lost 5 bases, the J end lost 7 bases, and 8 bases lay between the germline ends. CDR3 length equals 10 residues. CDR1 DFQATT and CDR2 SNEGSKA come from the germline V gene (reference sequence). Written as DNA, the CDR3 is TGCAGTGCTCGACAATTTGGCTACACCTTC. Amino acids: CSARQFGYTF.

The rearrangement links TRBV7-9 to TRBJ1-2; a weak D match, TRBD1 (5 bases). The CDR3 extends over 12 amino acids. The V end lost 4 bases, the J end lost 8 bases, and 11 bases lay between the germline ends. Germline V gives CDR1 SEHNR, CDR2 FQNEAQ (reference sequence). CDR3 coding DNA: TGTGCCAGCAGCTGGGGCGTCCGGGGCTACACCTTC. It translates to CASSWGVRGYTF. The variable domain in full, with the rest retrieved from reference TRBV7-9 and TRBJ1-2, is DTGVSQNPRHKITKRGQNVTFRCDPISEHNRLYWYRQTLGQGPEFLTYFQNEAQLEKSRLLSDRFSAERPKGSFSTLEIQRTEQGDSAMYLCASSWGVRGYTFGSGTRLTVV.

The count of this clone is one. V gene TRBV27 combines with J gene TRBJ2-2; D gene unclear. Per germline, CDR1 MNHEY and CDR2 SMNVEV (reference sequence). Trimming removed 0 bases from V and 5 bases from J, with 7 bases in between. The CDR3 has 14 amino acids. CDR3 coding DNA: TGTGCCAGCAGTTTATCTTCCAGGACCGGGGAGCTGTTTTTT. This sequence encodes CASSLSSRTGELFF.

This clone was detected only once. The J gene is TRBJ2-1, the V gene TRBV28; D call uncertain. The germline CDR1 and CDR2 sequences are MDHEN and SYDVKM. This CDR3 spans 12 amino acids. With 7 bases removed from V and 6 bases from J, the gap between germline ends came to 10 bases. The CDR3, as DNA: TGTGCCAGCACCAAAAACACCAATGAGCAGTTCTTC. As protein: CASTKNTNEQFF.

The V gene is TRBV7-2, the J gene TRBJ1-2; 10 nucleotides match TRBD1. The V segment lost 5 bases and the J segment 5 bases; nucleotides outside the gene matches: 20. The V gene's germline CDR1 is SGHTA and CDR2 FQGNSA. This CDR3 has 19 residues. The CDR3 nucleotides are TGTGCCAGCAGCACAAGGGGTGGACAGGGGGATACTGTCCGATATGGCTACACCTTC. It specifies CASSTRGGQGDTVRYGYTF.

The DNA of the CDR3 is TGTGCCAGCAGCTCGCCCGACGATCAGGCAGCTAATGAAAAACTGTTTTTT. Protein: CASSSPDDQAANEKLFF. The chain joins TRBV7-9 to TRBJ1-4; no clear D. CDR3 length equals 17 residues. Germline loops: CDR1 SEHNR, CDR2 FQNEAQ (reference sequence). Trimming took off 4 bases at V and 3 bases at J, with 18 bases between the two ends.

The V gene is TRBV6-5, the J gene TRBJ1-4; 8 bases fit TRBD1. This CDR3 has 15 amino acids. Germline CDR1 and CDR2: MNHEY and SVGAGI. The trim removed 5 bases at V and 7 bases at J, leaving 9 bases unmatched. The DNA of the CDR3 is TGTGCCAGCAGTCCGCAGGGGGCGCTAGGTGAAAAACTGTTTTTT. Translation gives CASSPQGALGEKLFF.

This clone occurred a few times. The CDR3 DNA follows: TGTGCTAGTGGGACGCCAGAACGGGACAGGGGGTGGGAAGCTTTCTTT. This translates into CASGTPERDRGWEAFF. J is TRBJ1-1 and V is TRBV12-5; 11 positions agree with TRBD1. Germline V gene sequence: CDR1 LGHNT, CDR2 FRNRAP. CDR3 size: 16 residues. The V and J ends lost 6 bases and 8 bases, in that order; junction bases with no gene match: 14.

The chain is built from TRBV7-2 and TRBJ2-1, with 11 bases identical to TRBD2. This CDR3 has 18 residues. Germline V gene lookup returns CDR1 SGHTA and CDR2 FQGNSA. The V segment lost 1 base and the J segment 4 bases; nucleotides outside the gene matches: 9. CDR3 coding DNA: TGTGCCAGCAGCTTAGAAGATCCTAGCGGGGGGTTATACAATGAGCAGTTCTTC. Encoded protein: CASSLEDPSGGLYNEQFF. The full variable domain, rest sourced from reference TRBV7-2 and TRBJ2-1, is GAGVSQSPSNKVTEKGKDVELRCDPISGHTALYWYRQSLGQGLEFLIYFQGNSAPDKSGLPSDRFSAERTGGSVSTLTIQRTQQEDSAVYLCASSLEDPSGGLYNEQFFGPGTRLTVL.

The CDR3 protein is CASSLHLDRGHQETQYF. DNA of the CDR3: TGTGCCAGCAGTTTACACCTGGACAGGGGGCACCAAGAGACCCAGTACTTC. The V and J genes are TRBV28 and TRBJ2-5, with 11 bases matching TRBD1. There are 17 residues in the CDR3. J was trimmed by 0 bases and V by 2 bases; bases with no gene match: 5. CDR1 is MDHEN and CDR2 is SYDVKM in the germline V gene.